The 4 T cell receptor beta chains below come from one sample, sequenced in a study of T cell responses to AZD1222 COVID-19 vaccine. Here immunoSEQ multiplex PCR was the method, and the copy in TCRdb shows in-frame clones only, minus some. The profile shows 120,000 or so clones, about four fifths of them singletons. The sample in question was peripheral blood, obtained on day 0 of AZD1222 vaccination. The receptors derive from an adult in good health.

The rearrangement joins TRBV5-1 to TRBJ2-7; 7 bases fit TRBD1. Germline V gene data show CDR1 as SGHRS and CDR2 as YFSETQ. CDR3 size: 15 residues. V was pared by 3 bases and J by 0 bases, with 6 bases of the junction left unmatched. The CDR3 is CASSYTGASSYEQYF. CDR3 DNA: TGCGCCAGCAGCTACACAGGGGCTTCCTCCTACGAGCAGTACTTC.

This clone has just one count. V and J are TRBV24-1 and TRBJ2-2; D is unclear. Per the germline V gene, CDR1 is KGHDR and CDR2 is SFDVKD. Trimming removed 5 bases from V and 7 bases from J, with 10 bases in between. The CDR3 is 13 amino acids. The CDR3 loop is CATSGDGRGELFF. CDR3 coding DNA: TGTGCCACCAGTGGAGATGGCCGCGGGGAGCTGTTTTTT.

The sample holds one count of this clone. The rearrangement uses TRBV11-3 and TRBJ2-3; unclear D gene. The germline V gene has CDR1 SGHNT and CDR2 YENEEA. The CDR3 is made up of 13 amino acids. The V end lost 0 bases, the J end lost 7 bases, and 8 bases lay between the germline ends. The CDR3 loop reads CASSLDSRNTQYF. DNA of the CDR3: TGTGCCAGCAGCTTAGACTCCAGGAATACGCAGTATTTT.

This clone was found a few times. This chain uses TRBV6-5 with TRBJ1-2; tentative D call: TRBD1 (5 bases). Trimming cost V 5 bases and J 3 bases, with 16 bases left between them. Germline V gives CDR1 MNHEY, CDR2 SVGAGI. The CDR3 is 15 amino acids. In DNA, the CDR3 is TGTGCCAGCAGTCCCCAAAATGGGGCTCACTATGGCTACACCTTC. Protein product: CASSPQNGAHYGYTF.